What follows are 24 T cell receptor beta chains derived from one specimen sequenced in a study of T cells in Graves' hyperthyroidism and ophthalmopathy. The source material, RNA transcripts, was used to amplify TCR beta CDR3 regions. First-round RT-PCR of the TCR CDR3 relied on the HTBI primer set. TCRdb re-derived calls from the multiplex PCR reads in MiXCR, one entry per CDR3 protein. The sample carries about 270,000 distinct CDR3 sequences, roughly 15% recorded once. The specimen was blood. These receptors were taken from a woman aged 45-65 years with Graves' hyperthyroidism that later progressed to Graves' ophthalmopathy.

As concerns this clonotype: Since a much larger clone is just one base distant, this may be a read error. The J gene is TRBJ2-3, the V gene TRBV29-1; the D gene is possibly TRBD2 (5 bases). V was clipped by 3 bases and J by 1 base, with 8 bases between them. Germline V gene lookup returns CDR1 SQVTM and CDR2 ANQGSEA. The CDR3 spans 13 residues. This CDR3 reads CSVEAEGTDTQYF. The CDR3 region has the DNA TGCAGCGTTGAGGCGGAGGGCACAGATACGCAGTATTTT.

Ten or more counts support this clonotype. The chain carries TRBV5-1 and TRBJ1-1; D gene unclear. The V end was cut by 4 bases, the J end by 1 base, with 11 bases between. Germline V gives CDR1 SGHRS, CDR2 YFSETQ. The CDR3 spans 14 residues. CDR3 sequence (DNA): TGCGCCAGCAGCGAAACAGCCCCGAACACTGAAGCTTTCTTT. This encodes CASSETAPNTEAFF.

V usage is TRBV5-1 and J usage is TRBJ2-3, with 11 bases matching TRBD1. J was trimmed by 3 bases and V by 7 bases; bases with no gene match: 4. Germline-derived CDR1 and CDR2 are SGHRS and YFSETQ. The CDR3 is 14 residues long. CDR3 amino acids: CASPRDRGTDTQYF. The CDR3, as DNA: TGCGCCAGCCCCCGGGACAGGGGGACAGATACGCAGTATTTT.

The table lists this clonotype with a few counts. The chain couples TRBV4-2 to TRBJ2-5; D possibly corresponds to TRBD2 (5 bases). This CDR3 spans 14 amino acids. The germline V gene has CDR1 LGHNA and CDR2 YNFKEQ. Trimming pared 1 base from V and 3 bases from J, leaving 9 bases between. For the CDR3, the DNA is TGTGCCAGCAGCCAAGGGGAGCGGAAAGAGACCCAGTACTTC. Translation: CASSQGERKETQYF.

This clonotype has a handful of counts. CDR3 protein: CASSLEGSGQPQHF. DNA for the CDR3: TGTGCCAGCAGCTTAGAGGGAAGCGGTCAGCCCCAGCATTTT. The chain is built from TRBV7-9 and TRBJ1-5; D is uncertain. The CDR3 runs 14 residues. CDR1 and CDR2 (germline): SEHNR, FQNEAQ (reference sequence). V lost 1 base to trimming and J lost 6 bases, with 10 bases between them.

J is TRBJ2-5 and V is TRBV4-1; D gene uncertain. V was cut by 6 bases and J by 2 bases, with 7 bases left in between. CDR3 length: 12 residues. Germline CDR1 MGHRA, CDR2 YSYEKL. CDR3 in DNA: TGCGCCAGCAGTCGTACGCAAGAGACCCAGTACTTC. Protein sequence: CASSRTQETQYF.

The table lists this clonotype with a few counts. The rearrangement joins TRBV24-1 to TRBJ2-2; 8 nucleotides align to TRBD2. Germline loops: CDR1 KGHDR, CDR2 SFDVKD. The CDR3 extends over 18 amino acids. The V gene end was trimmed by 2 bases and the J gene end by 5 bases; junction bases not matched to a gene: 12. CDR3: CATSDWGSGIYATGELFF. DNA for the CDR3: TGTGCCACCAGTGATTGGGGTAGCGGGATTTATGCGACCGGGGAGCTGTTTTTT.

V is TRBV11-2 and J is TRBJ1-3, with D possibly being TRBD1 (5 bases). The CDR3 runs 15 residues. Trimming took off 8 bases at V and 0 bases at J, with 14 bases between the two ends. The V gene's germline CDR1 is SGHAT and CDR2 FQNNGV. DNA of the CDR3: TGTGCCAGCCGTTACGGACATCGCTCTGGAAACACCATATATTTT. It encodes CASRYGHRSGNTIYF.

In its sample, this clonotype was seen many times. The chain is built from TRBV7-9 and TRBJ2-7; 7 nucleotides align to TRBD1. J lost 3 bases, V lost 6 bases, and 5 bases had no gene match. The CDR3 spans 13 residues. Germline lookup yields CDR1 SEHNR and CDR2 FQNEAQ (reference sequence). In DNA, the CDR3 is TGTGCCAGCAGTCATTCAGGGGGCTACGAGCAGTACTTC. It translates to CASSHSGGYEQYF. The full variable domain, with the rest looked up from reference TRBV7-9 and TRBJ2-7, is DTGVSQNPRHKITKRGQNVTFRCDPISEHNRLYWYRQTLGQGPEFLTYFQNEAQLEKSRLLSDRFSAERPKGSFSTLEIQRTEQGDSAMYLCASSHSGGYEQYFGPGTRLTVT.

This clonotype appeared once. A read error is possible here, since a much larger clone lies one base away. Likely a read error: the CDR3 ends without its conserved phenylalanine or tryptophan. The chain links TRBV5-4 to TRBJ2-3; 12 bases align to TRBD2. The V and J ends lost 6 bases and 3 bases, in that order; junction bases with no gene match: 11. The V gene's germline CDR1 is SGHNT and CDR2 YYREEE (reference sequence). This CDR3 has 17 residues. CDR3: CASTPTSGSRGTDTQYL. CDR3 in DNA: TGTGCCAGCACCCCGACTAGCGGGAGTCGAGGTACAGATACGCAGTATCTT.

This clonotype showed up many times. J is TRBJ2-1 and V is TRBV7-2; possible D gene TRBD1, 5 bases. Deletions cut 1 base from V and 7 bases from J, with 11 bases between. Looked up from germline, CDR1 is SGHTA and CDR2 is FQGNSA. CDR3 length: 14 residues. The chain's CDR3 is CASSLEAGMNEQFF. In nucleotides, the CDR3 is TGTGCCAGCAGCTTAGAAGCAGGGATGAATGAGCAGTTCTTC.

The chain combines TRBV7-6 with TRBJ2-1; 9 bases line up with TRBD2. Trimming removed 1 base from V and 2 bases from J; junction bases left unmatched: 6. Looked up from germline, CDR1 is SGHVS and CDR2 is FNYEAQ. CDR3 length equals 17 residues. The CDR3 sequence is CASSLVSGGRAYNEQFF. CDR3 coding DNA: TGTGCCAGCAGCTTAGTCTCGGGCGGGAGGGCCTACAATGAGCAGTTCTTC.

This clonotype was seen repeatedly, ten times or more. The chain carries TRBV29-1 and TRBJ2-3; D is ambiguous. V lost 2 bases to trimming and J lost 0 bases, with 6 bases between them. CDR1 is SQVTM and CDR2 is ANQGSEA in the germline V gene. The CDR3 consists of 13 residues. CDR3 sequence: CSVEHKSTDTQYF. The CDR3 DNA is TGCAGCGTTGAACATAAGAGCACAGATACGCAGTATTTT.

The table lists this clonotype with many counts. The V and J genes are TRBV2 and TRBJ2-1; D not certain. Germline CDR1 SNHLY, CDR2 FYNNEI. This CDR3 spans 12 amino acids. V was shortened by 4 bases and J by 7 bases, with 8 bases between the two germline ends. The CDR3 region is CASSGLSNEQFF. The CDR3 DNA sequence: TGTGCCAGCAGTGGCCTTTCTAATGAGCAGTTCTTC.

This clonotype came up a few times. The rearrangement links TRBV7-9 to TRBJ1-3, with 8 bases matching TRBD1. CDR3 length: 16 amino acids. Trimming at V came to 2 bases and at J to 8 bases, leaving 11 bases not matched to a gene. Looked up from germline, CDR1 is SEHNR and CDR2 is FQNEAQ (reference sequence). CDR3 sequence reads: CASSLRVPGGADTIYF. The CDR3 nucleotides read TGTGCCAGCAGCTTAAGAGTACCAGGGGGCGCGGACACCATATATTTT. Together with reference TRBV7-9 and TRBJ1-3, the CDR3 gives the full variable domain: DTGVSQNPRHKITKRGQNVTFRCDPISEHNRLYWYRQTLGQGPEFLTYFQNEAQLEKSRLLSDRFSAERPKGSFSTLEIQRTEQGDSAMYLCASSLRVPGGADTIYFGEGSWLTVV.

This clonotype has only a few counts. The chain recombines TRBV28 with TRBJ1-1; D is unresolved. Between the trimmed V and J ends, which lost 3 bases and 1 base, there was a span of 9 bases. Germline-derived CDR1 and CDR2 are MDHEN and SYDVKM. CDR3 size: 14 residues. CDR3 in amino acids: CASSFENWNTEAFF. The CDR3 coding sequence is TGTGCCAGCAGTTTTGAGAACTGGAACACTGAAGCTTTCTTT.

This clonotype was recorded at least ten times. This rearrangement joins TRBV20-1 to TRBJ2-1, with 9 bases identical to TRBD2. From germline, CDR1 is DFQATT and CDR2 SNEGSKA (reference sequence). This CDR3 has 16 amino acids. V was pared by 2 bases and J by 10 bases, with 15 bases of the junction left unmatched. The CDR3 sequence: CSARLGIAGASGEQFF. For the CDR3, the DNA is TGCAGTGCTAGACTAGGCATAGCGGGAGCCTCCGGGGAGCAGTTCTTC.

For this clonotype: Since a much larger clone is just one base distant, this may be a read error. The rearrangement uses TRBV7-8 and TRBJ2-1; 8 nucleotides match TRBD2. Germline CDR1 SGHVS, CDR2 FQNEAQ. This CDR3 contains 17 residues. The V segment lost 5 bases and the J segment 1 base; nucleotides outside the gene matches: 10. CDR3 coding DNA: TGTGCCAGCAGCCCCGGGGGGGAGTGGGAGTCCTACAATGAGCAGTTCTTC. Translation: CASSPGGEWESYNEQFF.

This clonotype was recorded at least ten times. The J gene is TRBJ1-2, the V gene TRBV7-3, with D possibly TRBD1 on 5 matching bases. The CDR3 loop spans 13 amino acids. The germline gives CDR1 SGHTA, CDR2 FQGTGA. V was pared by 5 bases and J by 8 bases, with 15 bases between. CDR3 nucleotides: TGTGCCAGCAGCAATCCAGGGACTTACGGCTACACCTTC. This gives the protein CASSNPGTYGYTF. Using reference TRBV7-3 and TRBJ1-2 for the parts outside the CDR3, the full variable domain is GAGVSQTPSNKVTEKGKYVELRCDPISGHTALYWYRQSLGQGPEFLIYFQGTGAADDSGLPNDRFFAVRPEGSVSTLKIQRTERGDSAVYLCASSNPGTYGYTFGSGTRLTVV.

The chain uses TRBV19 and TRBJ2-2; no firm D call. The germline gives CDR1 LNHDA, CDR2 SQIVND (reference sequence). Between the trimmed V and J ends, which lost 1 base and 5 bases, there was a span of 17 bases. The CDR3 is made up of 17 amino acids. Here the CDR3 DNA reads TGTGCCAGTAGTATAGTCCGCCATTCCGACGGGACCGGGGAGCTGTTTTTT. It translates to CASSIVRHSDGTGELFF.

This clonotype showed up many times. The chain uses TRBV20-1 and TRBJ2-7, with 9 bases matching TRBD1. The CDR3 runs to 13 residues. CDR1 is DFQATT and CDR2 is SNEGSKA in the germline V gene (reference sequence). The CDR3 protein is CVLEGTGSAEQYF. The DNA for the CDR3 is TGCGTACTGGAGGGGACAGGGTCTGCCGAGCAGTACTTC.

This clonotype was detected ten times or more. The J gene is TRBJ2-2, the V gene TRBV2; 7 bases agree with TRBD1. There are 17 residues in the CDR3. After removal of 6 bases from V and 4 bases from J, the junction contained 14 bases not matched to a gene. Looked up from germline, CDR1 is SNHLY and CDR2 is FYNNEI. The CDR3 sequence is CASSLLIDRVITGELFF. The CDR3 nucleotides are TGTGCCAGCAGCTTACTGATCGACAGGGTTATCACCGGGGAGCTGTTTTTT.

This clonotype was found many times. V gene TRBV5-1 combines with J gene TRBJ2-5; 9 bases map to TRBD2. Trimming at V came to 4 bases and at J to 5 bases, leaving 12 bases not matched to a gene. Germline V lookup: CDR1 SGHRS, CDR2 YFSETQ. There are 16 residues in the CDR3. CDR3 in amino acids: CASSAGRTSDTETQYF. The CDR3 nucleotides read TGCGCCAGCAGCGCCGGTCGGACTAGCGATACGGAGACCCAGTACTTC. Full variable domain (missing parts from reference TRBV5-1 and TRBJ2-5): KAGVTQTPRYLIKTRGQQVTLSCSPISGHRSVSWYQQTPGQGLQFLFEYFSETQRNKGNFPGRFSGRQFSNSRSEMNVSTLELGDSALYLCASSAGRTSDTETQYFGPGTRLLVL.

This clonotype was seen ten or more times. V gene TRBV7-9 combines with J gene TRBJ2-3; 8 bases agree with TRBD2. With 3 bases clipped from V and 4 bases from J, the junction kept 6 bases outside the gene matches. CDR1 is SEHNR and CDR2 is FQNEAQ in the germline V gene (reference sequence). The CDR3 loop spans 15 amino acids. DNA of the CDR3: TGTGCCAGCAGCTTTAAAGCGGGAGTCGCAGATACGCAGTATTTT. Amino acids: CASSFKAGVADTQYF.